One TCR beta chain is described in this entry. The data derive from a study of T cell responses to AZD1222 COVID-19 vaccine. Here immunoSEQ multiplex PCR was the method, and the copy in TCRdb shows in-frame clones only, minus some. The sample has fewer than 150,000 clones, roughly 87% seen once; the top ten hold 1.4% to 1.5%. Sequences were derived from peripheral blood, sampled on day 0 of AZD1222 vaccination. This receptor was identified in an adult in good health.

CDR3 nucleotides: TGTGCCAGCAGTGAATCCACTGGAAACACCATATATTTT. Protein product: CASSESTGNTIYF. The J gene is TRBJ1-3, the V gene TRBV2; D is uncertain. Per germline, CDR1 SNHLY and CDR2 FYNNEI. Trimming removed 2 bases at V and 2 bases at J, with 4 bases between. The CDR3 is 13 residues long. Together with reference TRBV2 and TRBJ1-3, the CDR3 gives the full variable domain: EPEVTQTPSHQVTQMGQEVILRCVPISNHLYFYWYRQILGQKVEFLVSFYNNEISEKSEIFDDQFSVERPDGSNFTLKIRSTKLEDSAMYFCASSESTGNTIYFGEGSWLTVV.